The clone carrying this TCR beta chain was counted many times. Its matching antigen is unknown. These data originate in a study of T cells after yellow fever vaccination. Overall study context: Those fractions that held only low numbers of cells were prepared using the SMART-Seq v4 Ultra Low Input RNA kit.

CDR1 SGHTA and CDR2 FQGNSA come from the germline V gene. V was clipped by 5 bases and J by 5 bases; unmatched bases: 19. The CDR3 runs 18 residues. The study's findings and limits: Sorted repertoires could include abundant contaminating clonotypes from bulk cells. Most primary-vaccination clones recurred post-booster (roughly 96% CD4, 88% CD8).

The authors made TCR cDNA by 5'RACE template switching, adding a universal primer site and UMIs. From the 5' RACE reads, TCRdb called clonotypes with MiXCR, one entry per CDR3 protein. The sample lists about 260,000 distinct CDR3 sequences, approximately 5.2% occurring once. The chain recombines TRBV7-2 with TRBJ1-1, with TRBD1 matching 8 bases. The clonotype comes from a man in his late teens or twenties who received the YFV17D yellow fever vaccine. Here the sequenced sample was CD4+ T cells sorted from PBMCs, taken on the day of the yellow fever booster vaccination. This CDR3 is CASSPRRTGNEWRTEAFF. The CDR3 DNA reads as TGTGCCAGCAGCCCCCGCCGGACAGGGAATGAATGGAGGACTGAAGCTTTCTTT.